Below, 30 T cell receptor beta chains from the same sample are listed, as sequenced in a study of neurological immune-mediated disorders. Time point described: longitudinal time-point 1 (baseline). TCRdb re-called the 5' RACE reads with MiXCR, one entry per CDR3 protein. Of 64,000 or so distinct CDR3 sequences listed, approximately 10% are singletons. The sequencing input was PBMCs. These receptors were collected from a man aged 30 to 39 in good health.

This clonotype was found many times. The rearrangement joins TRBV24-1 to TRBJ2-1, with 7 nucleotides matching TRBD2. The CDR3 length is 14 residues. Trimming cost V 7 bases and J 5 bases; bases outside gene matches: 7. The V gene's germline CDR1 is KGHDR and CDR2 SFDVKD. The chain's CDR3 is CATRPGTTNNEQFF. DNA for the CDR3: TGTGCCACCAGACCCGGGACTACCAACAATGAGCAGTTCTTC.

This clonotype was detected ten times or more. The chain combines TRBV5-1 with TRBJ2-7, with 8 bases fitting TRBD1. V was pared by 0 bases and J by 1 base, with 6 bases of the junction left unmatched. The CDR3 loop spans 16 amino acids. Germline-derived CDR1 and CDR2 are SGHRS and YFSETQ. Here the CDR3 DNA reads TGCGCCAGCAGCTTGGCTGGACAGGGAAGTTCCTACGAGCAGTACTTC. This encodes CASSLAGQGSSYEQYF.

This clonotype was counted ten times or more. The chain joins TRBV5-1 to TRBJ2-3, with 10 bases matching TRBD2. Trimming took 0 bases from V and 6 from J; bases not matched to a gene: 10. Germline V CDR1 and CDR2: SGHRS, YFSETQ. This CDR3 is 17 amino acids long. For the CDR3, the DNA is TGCGCCAGCAGCTTGGGGCTAGCGGGAGACGGAATGGATACGCAGTATTTT. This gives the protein CASSLGLAGDGMDTQYF.

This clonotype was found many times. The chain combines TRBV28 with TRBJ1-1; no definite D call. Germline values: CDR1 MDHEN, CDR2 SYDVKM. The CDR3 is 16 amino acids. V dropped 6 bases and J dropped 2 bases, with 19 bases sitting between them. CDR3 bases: TGTGCCAGCAGAAATTCGGGCAGGCAATTTAACACTGAAGCTTTCTTT. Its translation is CASRNSGRQFNTEAFF.

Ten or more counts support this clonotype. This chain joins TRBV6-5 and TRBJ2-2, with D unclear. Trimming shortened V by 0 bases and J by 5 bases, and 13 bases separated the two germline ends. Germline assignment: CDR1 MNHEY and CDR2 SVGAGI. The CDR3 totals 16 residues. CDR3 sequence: CASSYSLTGQTGELFF. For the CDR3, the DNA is TGTGCCAGCAGTTACTCGCTAACCGGGCAGACCGGGGAGCTGTTTTTT.

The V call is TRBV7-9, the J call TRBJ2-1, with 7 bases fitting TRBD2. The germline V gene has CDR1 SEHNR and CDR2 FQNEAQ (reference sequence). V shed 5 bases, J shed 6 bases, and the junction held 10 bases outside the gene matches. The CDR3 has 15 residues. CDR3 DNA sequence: TGTGCCAGCAGCCCCAGCGGGGAGAGGGTCAATGAGCAGTTCTTC. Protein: CASSPSGERVNEQFF.

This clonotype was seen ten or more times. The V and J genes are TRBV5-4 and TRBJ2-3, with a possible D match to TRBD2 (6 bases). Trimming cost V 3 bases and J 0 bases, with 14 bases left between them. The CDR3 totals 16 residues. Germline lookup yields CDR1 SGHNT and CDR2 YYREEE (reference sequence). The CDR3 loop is CASSSLDSGSTDTQYF. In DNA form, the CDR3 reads TGTGCCAGCAGCTCCCTTGATAGCGGAAGCACAGATACGCAGTATTTT.

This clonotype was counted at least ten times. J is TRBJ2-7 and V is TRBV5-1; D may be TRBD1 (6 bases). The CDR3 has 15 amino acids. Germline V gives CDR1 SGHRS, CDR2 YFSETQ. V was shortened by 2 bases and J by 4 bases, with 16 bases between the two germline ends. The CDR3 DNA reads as TGCGCCAGCAGCTTCAACTCAGGACAGAAATACGAGCAGTACTTC. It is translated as CASSFNSGQKYEQYF.

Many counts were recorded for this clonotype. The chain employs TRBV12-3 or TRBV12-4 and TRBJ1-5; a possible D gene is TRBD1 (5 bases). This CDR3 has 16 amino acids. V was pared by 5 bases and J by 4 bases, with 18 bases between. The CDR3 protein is CASSVSSGTENQPQHF. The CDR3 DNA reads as TGTGCCAGCAGTGTCTCGTCCGGGACGGAAAATCAGCCCCAGCATTTT.

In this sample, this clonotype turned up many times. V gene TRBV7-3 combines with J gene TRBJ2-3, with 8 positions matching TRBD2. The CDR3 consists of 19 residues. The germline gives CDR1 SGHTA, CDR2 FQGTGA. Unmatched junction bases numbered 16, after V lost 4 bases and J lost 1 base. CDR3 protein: CASSWVRTGLALRTDTQYF. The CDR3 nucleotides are TGTGCCAGCAGCTGGGTTAGGACCGGACTAGCCCTTCGCACAGATACGCAGTATTTT.

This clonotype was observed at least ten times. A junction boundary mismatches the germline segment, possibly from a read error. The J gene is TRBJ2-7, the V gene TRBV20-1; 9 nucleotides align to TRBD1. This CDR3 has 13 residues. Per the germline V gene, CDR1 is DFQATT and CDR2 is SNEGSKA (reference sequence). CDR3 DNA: TGCAGCGCTACCCTCCGGGACAGGGAGCTTTCTAACTTC. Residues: CSATLRDRELSNF.

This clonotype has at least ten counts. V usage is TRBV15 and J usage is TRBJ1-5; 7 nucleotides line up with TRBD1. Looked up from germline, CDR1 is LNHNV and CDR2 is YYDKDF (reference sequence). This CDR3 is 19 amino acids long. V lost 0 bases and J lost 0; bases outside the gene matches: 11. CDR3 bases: TGTGCCACCAGCAGAGATTGGGACAGAACCCGAGTTAGCAATCAGCCCCAGCATTTT. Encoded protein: CATSRDWDRTRVSNQPQHF.

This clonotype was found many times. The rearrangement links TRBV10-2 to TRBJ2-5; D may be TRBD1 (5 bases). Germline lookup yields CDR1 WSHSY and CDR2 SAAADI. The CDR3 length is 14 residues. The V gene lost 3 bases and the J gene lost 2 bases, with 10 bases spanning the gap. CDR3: CASSETGPQETQYF. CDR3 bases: TGCGCCAGCAGTGAAACAGGTCCTCAAGAGACCCAGTACTTC.

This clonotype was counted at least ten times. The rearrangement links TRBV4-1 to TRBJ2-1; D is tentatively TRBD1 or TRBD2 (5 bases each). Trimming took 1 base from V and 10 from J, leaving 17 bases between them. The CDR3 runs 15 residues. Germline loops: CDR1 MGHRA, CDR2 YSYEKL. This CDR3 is CASSQVHGAGGEQFF. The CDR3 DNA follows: TGCGCCAGCAGCCAAGTTCACGGGGCCGGCGGAGAGCAGTTCTTC.

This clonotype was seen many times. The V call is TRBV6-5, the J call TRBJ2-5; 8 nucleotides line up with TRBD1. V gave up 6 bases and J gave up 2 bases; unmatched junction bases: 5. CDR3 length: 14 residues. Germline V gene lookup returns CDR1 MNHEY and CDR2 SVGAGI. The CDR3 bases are TGTGCCAGCAGACAAGACAGGGGTCAAGAGACCCAGTACTTC. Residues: CASRQDRGQETQYF.

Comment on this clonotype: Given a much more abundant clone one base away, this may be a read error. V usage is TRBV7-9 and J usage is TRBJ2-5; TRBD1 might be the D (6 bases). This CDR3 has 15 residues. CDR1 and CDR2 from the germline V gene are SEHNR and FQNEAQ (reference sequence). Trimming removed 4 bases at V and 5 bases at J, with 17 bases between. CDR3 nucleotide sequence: TGTGCCAGCAGCTCCCCGGACAGTGGATTCGAGACCCAGTACTTC. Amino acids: CASSSPDSGFETQYF.

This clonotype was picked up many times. This CDR3 is CASSVLTPTDTQYF. CDR3 coding DNA: TGTGCCAGCAGCGTCTTAACGCCCACAGATACGCAGTATTTT. The chain uses TRBV9 and TRBJ2-3, with D uncertain. Germline V gene data show CDR1 as SGDLS and CDR2 as YYNGEE. There are 14 residues in the CDR3. V gave up 2 bases and J gave up 2 bases, with 9 bases separating them.

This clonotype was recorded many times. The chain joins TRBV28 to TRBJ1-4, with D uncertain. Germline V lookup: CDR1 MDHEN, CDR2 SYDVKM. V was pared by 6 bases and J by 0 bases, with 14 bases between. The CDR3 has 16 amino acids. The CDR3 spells CASSSAAKATNEKLFF. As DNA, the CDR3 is TGTGCCAGCAGCTCGGCCGCGAAAGCAACTAATGAAAAACTGTTTTTT.

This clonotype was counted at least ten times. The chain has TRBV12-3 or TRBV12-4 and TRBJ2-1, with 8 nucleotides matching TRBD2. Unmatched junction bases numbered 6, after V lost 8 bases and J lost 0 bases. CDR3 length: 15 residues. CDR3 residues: CASLGSGSSYNEQFF. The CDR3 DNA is TGTGCCAGCCTAGGAAGCGGGAGCTCCTACAATGAGCAGTTCTTC.

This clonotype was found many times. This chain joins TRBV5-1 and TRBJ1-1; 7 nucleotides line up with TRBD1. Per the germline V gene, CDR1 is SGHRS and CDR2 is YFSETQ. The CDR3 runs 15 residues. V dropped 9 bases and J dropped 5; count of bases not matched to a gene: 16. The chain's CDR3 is CATLGGGEGLTEAFF. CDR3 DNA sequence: TGCGCCACCCTCGGAGGGGGCGAAGGATTAACTGAAGCTTTCTTT. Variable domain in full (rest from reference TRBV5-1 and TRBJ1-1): KAGVTQTPRYLIKTRGQQVTLSCSPISGHRSVSWYQQTPGQGLQFLFEYFSETQRNKGNFPGRFSGRQFSNSRSEMNVSTLELGDSALYLCATLGGGEGLTEAFFGQGTRLTVV.

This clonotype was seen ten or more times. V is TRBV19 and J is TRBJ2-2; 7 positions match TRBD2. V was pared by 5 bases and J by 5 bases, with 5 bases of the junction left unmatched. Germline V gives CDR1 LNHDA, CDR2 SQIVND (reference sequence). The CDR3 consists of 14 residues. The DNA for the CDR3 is TGTGCCAGTAGTTGGACTAGTTTTACCGGGGAGCTGTTTTTT. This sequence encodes CASSWTSFTGELFF.

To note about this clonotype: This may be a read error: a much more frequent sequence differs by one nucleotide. The CDR3 loop is CASSRIGDSTDTRYF. The CDR3 nucleotides are TGTGCCAGCAGCCGCATAGGGGACAGCACAGATACGCGGTATTTT. This sequence joins TRBV7-2 and TRBJ2-3; 7 nucleotides match TRBD1. CDR3 length: 15 residues. CDR1 and CDR2 from the germline V gene are SGHTA and FQGNSA.

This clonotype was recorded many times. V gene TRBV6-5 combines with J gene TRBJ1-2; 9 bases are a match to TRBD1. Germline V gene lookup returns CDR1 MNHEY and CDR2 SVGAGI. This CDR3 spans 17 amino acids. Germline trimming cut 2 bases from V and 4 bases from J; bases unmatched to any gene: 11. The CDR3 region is CASSYLRTGGEGYGYTF. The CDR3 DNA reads TGTGCCAGCAGTTACCTTCGCACAGGGGGCGAAGGCTATGGCTACACCTTC.

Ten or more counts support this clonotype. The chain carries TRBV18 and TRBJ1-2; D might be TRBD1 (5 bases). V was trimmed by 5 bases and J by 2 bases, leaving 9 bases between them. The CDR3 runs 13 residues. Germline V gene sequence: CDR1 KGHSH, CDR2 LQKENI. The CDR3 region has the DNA TGTGCCAGCTCAGCGGGGGGGAACTATGGCTACACCTTC. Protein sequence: CASSAGGNYGYTF.

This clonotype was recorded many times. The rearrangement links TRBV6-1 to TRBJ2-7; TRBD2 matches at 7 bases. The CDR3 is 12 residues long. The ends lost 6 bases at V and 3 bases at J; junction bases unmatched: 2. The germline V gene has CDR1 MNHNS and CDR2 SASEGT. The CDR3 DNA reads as TGTGCCAGCAGGCCTAGCGGCTACGAGCAGTACTTC. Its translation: CASRPSGYEQYF.

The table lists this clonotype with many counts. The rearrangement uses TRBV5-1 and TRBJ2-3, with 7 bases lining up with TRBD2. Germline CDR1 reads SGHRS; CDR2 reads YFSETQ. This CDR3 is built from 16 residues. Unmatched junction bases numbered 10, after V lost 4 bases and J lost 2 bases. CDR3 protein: CASSLLMTSTTDTQYF. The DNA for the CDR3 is TGCGCCAGCAGCCTACTAATGACTAGCACCACAGATACGCAGTATTTT.

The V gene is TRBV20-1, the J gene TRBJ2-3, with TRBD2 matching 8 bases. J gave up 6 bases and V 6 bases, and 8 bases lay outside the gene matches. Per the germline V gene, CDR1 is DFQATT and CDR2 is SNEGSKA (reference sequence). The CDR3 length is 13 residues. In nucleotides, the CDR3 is TGCAGTGCCATAAGCGGGAGTTCCGATACGCAGTATTTT. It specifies CSAISGSSDTQYF.

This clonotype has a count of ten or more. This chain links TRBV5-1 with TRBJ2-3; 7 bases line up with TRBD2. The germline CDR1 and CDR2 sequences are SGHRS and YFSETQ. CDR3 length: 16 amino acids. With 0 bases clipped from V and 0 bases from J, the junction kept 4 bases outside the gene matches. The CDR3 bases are TGCGCCAGCAGCTTGGGGGCTAGCGGCAGCACAGATACGCAGTATTTT. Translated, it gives CASSLGASGSTDTQYF. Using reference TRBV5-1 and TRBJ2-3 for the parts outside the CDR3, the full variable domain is KAGVTQTPRYLIKTRGQQVTLSCSPISGHRSVSWYQQTPGQGLQFLFEYFSETQRNKGNFPGRFSGRQFSNSRSEMNVSTLELGDSALYLCASSLGASGSTDTQYFGPGTRLTVL.

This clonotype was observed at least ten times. The CDR3 is CASSTGGNTEAFF. For the CDR3, the DNA is TGTGCCTCCTCGACAGGGGGGAACACTGAAGCTTTCTTT. This sequence joins TRBV12-3 or TRBV12-4 and TRBJ1-1; 9 nucleotides match TRBD1. V shed 11 bases and J 1 base; nucleotides not matched to a gene: 5. This CDR3 spans 13 amino acids.

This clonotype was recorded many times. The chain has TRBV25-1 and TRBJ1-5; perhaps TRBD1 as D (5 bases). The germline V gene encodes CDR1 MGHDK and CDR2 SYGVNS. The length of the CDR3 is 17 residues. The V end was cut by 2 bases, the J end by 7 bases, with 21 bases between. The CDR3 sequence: CASSEGWGWLAEQPQHF. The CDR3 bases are TGTGCCAGCAGTGAAGGATGGGGGTGGCTTGCTGAACAGCCCCAGCATTTT. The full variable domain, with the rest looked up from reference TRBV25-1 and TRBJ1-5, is EADIYQTPRYLVIGTGKKITLECSQTMGHDKMYWYQQDPGMELHLIHYSYGVNSTEKGDLSSESTVSRIRTEHFPLTLESARPSHTSQYLCASSEGWGWLAEQPQHFGDGTRLSIL.